This record looks at one T cell receptor beta chain sequence and its context. This entry is derived from a study of monozygotic twins with inflammatory bowel disease. Reprocessing the 5' RACE reads, TCRdb reports a single entry for every CDR3 protein and omits DNA. The table gives approximately 150,000 distinct CDR3 sequences; the top ten clones make up just under 7.5% of it. CDR3 length: 14 amino acids. What was sequenced was blood. This TCR was sampled from a human donor with ulcerative colitis or Crohn's disease, or a healthy co-twin of an affected twin (not recorded which). The chain employs TRBV12-3 or TRBV12-4 and TRBJ2-3; the D call of TRBD1 rests on TCRdb alone, since no DNA is present to check it. CDR3 in amino acids: CATRKGVGTDTQYF.